These 22 T cell receptor beta chains were all obtained from the same sample, sequenced in a study of CD8 T cells in Susac syndrome. cDNA came from roughly 0.53 to 1 ug RNA primed by random hexamers. TCRdb recomputed calls from the immunoSEQ multiplex PCR reads with MiXCR, one row per CDR3 protein. The profile shows a few hundred thousand distinct CDR3 sequences, approximately 84% of them singletons. The sequenced sample was CD8+ T cells from PBMCs. These receptors originate from a human donor with multiple sclerosis.

The gene calls are TRBV7-9 and TRBJ2-1; D not certain. V dropped 4 bases and J dropped 13 bases, with 11 bases sitting between them. Per the germline V gene, CDR1 is SEHNR and CDR2 is FQNEAQ (reference sequence). This CDR3 region has 11 residues. Here the CDR3 reads CASSSINPQFF. CDR3 sequence (DNA): TGTGCCAGCAGCTCCATTAACCCCCAGTTCTTC.

V gene TRBV6-8 combines with J gene TRBJ1-1; D is uncertain. The CDR3 spans 16 residues. Germline CDR1 and CDR2: MNHGY and SAAAGT. V shed 5 bases and J shed 4 bases, with 20 bases lying between them. Here the CDR3 reads CASSSPDPGNGTEAFF. The CDR3 DNA reads as TGTGCCAGCAGTAGCCCCGATCCGGGAAATGGCACTGAAGCTTTCTTT.

The chain uses TRBV6-5 and TRBJ2-3; no definite D call. Between the trimmed V and J ends, which lost 2 bases and 4 bases, there was a span of 4 bases. Germline CDR1 is MNHEY and CDR2 is SVGAGI. The CDR3 sequence is 12 residues long. CDR3 amino acids: CASSYDADTQYF. The CDR3 nucleotides are TGTGCCAGCAGTTACGACGCAGATACGCAGTATTTT.

This CDR3 reads CASSETATAIYGYTF. Here the CDR3 DNA reads TGTGCCAGCAGTGAAACGGCCACGGCCATCTATGGCTACACCTTC. The J gene is TRBJ1-2, the V gene TRBV2, with D hard to call. CDR3 length equals 15 residues. V shed 2 bases and J shed 4 bases, with 14 bases lying between them. CDR1 is SNHLY and CDR2 is FYNNEI in the germline V gene.

The V gene is TRBV29-1, the J gene TRBJ2-7; D not certain. Deletions cut 2 bases from V and 0 bases from J, with 8 bases between. CDR1 SQVTM and CDR2 ANQGSEA come from the germline V gene. The CDR3 contains 13 residues. The CDR3 protein is CSVETHLSYEQYF. Here the CDR3 DNA reads TGCAGCGTTGAAACGCACCTCTCCTACGAGCAGTACTTC.

The V call is TRBV13, the J call TRBJ2-7; TRBD2 agrees at 7 bases. Germline CDR1 is PRHDT and CDR2 is FYEKMQ (reference sequence). CDR3 length equals 15 residues. V lost 5 bases to trimming and J lost 5 bases; unmatched junction nucleotides: 12. The CDR3 loop is CASSETGAGSHEQYF. The CDR3 coding sequence is TGTGCCAGCAGCGAGACGGGAGCGGGATCCCACGAGCAGTACTTC. Using reference TRBV13 and TRBJ2-7 for the parts outside the CDR3, the full variable domain is AAGVIQSPRHLIKEKRETATLKCYPIPRHDTVYWYQQGPGQDPQFLISFYEKMQSDKGSIPDRFSAQQFSDYHSELNMSSLELGDSALYFCASSETGAGSHEQYFGPGTRLTVT.

This chain connects TRBV10-1 to TRBJ2-1, with 10 positions matching TRBD2. J gave up 6 bases and V 0 bases, and 5 bases lay outside the gene matches. Germline V gene sequence: CDR1 WNHNN, CDR2 SYGVQD (reference sequence). This CDR3 region has 16 residues. The CDR3 bases are TGCGCCAGCAGTGAGTCTAGGGGACTAGCGCGCAATGAGCAGTTCTTC. Residues: CASSESRGLARNEQFF.

As to this clonotype: An end of the junction does not agree with germline; a read error may underlie this. The V call is TRBV2, the J call TRBJ2-7; 7 nucleotides agree with TRBD1. Germline V gives CDR1 SNHLY, CDR2 FYNNEI. The CDR3 consists of 15 residues. CDR3 sequence: CAGSEGDSSTYEQYF. The CDR3 region has the DNA TGTGCCGGCAGTGAAGGGGACAGCAGTACCTACGAGCAGTACTTC.

On this clonotype: The junction departs from germline at one end; a sequencing error may be responsible. The chain uses TRBV7-7 and TRBJ2-1; 13 bases map to TRBD2. Germline CDR1 is SSHAT and CDR2 is FNYEAQ (reference sequence). The CDR3 has 20 amino acids. CDR3 sequence (DNA): TGTGCTAGCAGCCGCCCGGGGACTAGCGGGGCGTTGAGCTCCTACAATGAGCAGTTCTTC. It translates to CASSRPGTSGALSSYNEQFF.

J is TRBJ2-1 and V is TRBV12-3 or TRBV12-4, with D unclear. The CDR3 totals 14 residues. Trimming pared 3 bases from V and 4 bases from J, leaving 10 bases between. The chain's CDR3 is CASSLGPPYNEQFF. The CDR3 nucleotides are TGTGCCAGCAGTTTGGGCCCCCCTTACAATGAGCAGTTCTTC.

The V gene is TRBV29-1, the J gene TRBJ1-2; D gene ambiguous. The CDR3 sequence is 16 residues long. Per germline, CDR1 SQVTM and CDR2 ANQGSEA. V dropped 5 bases and J dropped 0 bases, with 19 bases sitting between them. CDR3 residues: CSVPGVGGVTNYGYTF. In DNA, the CDR3 is TGCAGCGTTCCGGGCGTAGGAGGAGTTACTAACTATGGCTACACCTTC.

This CDR3 is CASSLGPFQHF. The CDR3 DNA reads as TGTGCCAGCAGCTTAGGGCCATTTCAGCATTTT. The chain is built from TRBV7-9 and TRBJ1-5; D gene uncertain. Germline V gives CDR1 SEHNR, CDR2 FQNEAQ (reference sequence). This CDR3 contains 11 residues. V was clipped by 1 base and J by 13 bases, with 8 bases between them.

Here the CDR3 reads CSSGGRQSEFF. The CDR3 bases are TGCAGCTCGGGGGGACGACAGAGCGAGTTCTTC. The chain couples TRBV29-1 to TRBJ2-1; 7 bases agree with TRBD2. The CDR3 sequence is 11 residues long. The V segment lost 8 bases and the J segment 14 bases; nucleotides outside the gene matches: 12. Germline assignment: CDR1 SQVTM and CDR2 ANQGSEA.

The chain employs TRBV27 and TRBJ2-7, with 8 bases that match TRBD2. This CDR3 region has 15 residues. Trimming cost V 3 bases and J 4 bases; bases outside gene matches: 8. Germline V gene data show CDR1 as MNHEY and CDR2 as SMNVEV (reference sequence). In DNA, the CDR3 is TGTGCCAGCAGTTTCTCCCCGAGCGGGAGTTACGAGCAGTACTTC. This gives the protein CASSFSPSGSYEQYF.

This chain links TRBV9 with TRBJ2-7, with unresolved D. V was pared by 0 bases and J by 3 bases, with 13 bases between. Germline V gene sequence: CDR1 SGDLS, CDR2 YYNGEE. CDR3 length equals 15 residues. CDR3 sequence: CASSVATDQVYEQYF. The DNA for the CDR3 is TGTGCCAGCAGCGTAGCAACCGACCAAGTCTACGAGCAGTACTTC.

J is TRBJ2-1 and V is TRBV10-2; the D gene is possibly TRBD1 (5 bases). Trimming cost V 6 bases and J 11 bases, with 17 bases left between them. CDR1 and CDR2 from the germline V gene are WSHSY and SAAADI. The CDR3 extends over 13 amino acids. CDR3 nucleotide sequence: TGCGCCAGCAGCGAAGGGGCCGCTAGACAGCAGTTCTTC. This sequence encodes CASSEGAARQQFF.

V is TRBV7-9 and J is TRBJ2-3, with D perhaps TRBD2 (5 bases). The germline gives CDR1 SEHNR, CDR2 FQNEAQ (reference sequence). Deletions cut 5 bases from V and 2 bases from J, with 17 bases between. This CDR3 spans 16 amino acids. The chain's CDR3 is CASSPSSTRTTDTQYF. CDR3 sequence (DNA): TGTGCCAGCAGCCCCAGCAGTACTAGGACCACAGATACGCAGTATTTT.

V gene TRBV4-1 combines with J gene TRBJ2-7; D ambiguous. In germline, CDR1 is MGHRA, CDR2 YSYEKL. The CDR3 consists of 15 residues. V was shortened by 4 bases and J by 1 base, with 14 bases between the two germline ends. The CDR3 spells CASSLSMDQSYEQYF. CDR3 DNA sequence: TGCGCCAGCAGCCTCAGTATGGACCAATCCTACGAGCAGTACTTC.

This clonotype is a singleton in its sample. The rearrangement joins TRBV27 to TRBJ2-7; TRBD2 agrees at 12 bases. From germline, CDR1 is MNHEY and CDR2 SMNVEV (reference sequence). After removal of 3 bases from V and 2 bases from J, the junction contained 5 bases not matched to a gene. The length of the CDR3 is 16 residues. CDR3 residues: CASSFLGTSGPYEQYF. CDR3 coding DNA: TGTGCCAGCAGTTTCTTGGGGACTAGCGGGCCCTACGAGCAGTACTTC.

This clonotype was recorded only once. The rearrangement joins TRBV12-3 or TRBV12-4 to TRBJ2-3; possibly TRBD2 for D (5 bases). This CDR3 contains 14 residues. The germline V and J ends were trimmed by 6 bases and 1 base, with 11 bases remaining between them. The CDR3 here is CASRGKGGTDTQYF. DNA for the CDR3: TGTGCCAGCAGGGGTAAGGGAGGCACAGATACGCAGTATTTT.

This chain uses TRBV20-1 with TRBJ2-2, with D maybe TRBD2 (6 bases). Deletions cut 1 base from V and 3 bases from J, with 18 bases between. The CDR3 extends over 17 amino acids. Per germline, CDR1 DFQATT and CDR2 SNEGSKA (reference sequence). CDR3 DNA sequence: TGCAGTGCTAGAGCCTGGGCGTCGGCGGGATACACCGGGGAGCTGTTTTTT. This encodes CSARAWASAGYTGELFF.

This chain joins TRBV10-3 and TRBJ2-1; 9 nucleotides agree with TRBD2. The CDR3 loop spans 16 amino acids. Trimming took 3 bases from V and 5 from J; bases not matched to a gene: 8. From germline, CDR1 is ENHRY and CDR2 SYGVKD. The CDR3 here is CAISEGREGLHNEQFF. The CDR3, as DNA: TGTGCCATCAGTGAAGGGCGGGAGGGCCTCCACAATGAGCAGTTCTTC.